The sequence of this T cell receptor (beta chain) was determined in a study of spatial heterogeneity in lung cancer. Study-level background: In tumor regions TCR transcript counts correlated strongly with a matched bulk RNA-seq T cell module score. Raw reads contained each unique TCR and UMI combination more than ten times on average. Notes on the study in general: Counts that tracked tumor mutation counts were those of expanded intratumoral alpha and beta TCRs.

Time point defined: sample taken at primary tumor resection. Whole RNA was taken from tumor, nontumor lung or frozen PBMC; it was then sequenced unsorted. Every individual TCR cDNA molecule carried its own unique molecular identifier, which allowed correction of PCR and sequencing errors. TCRdb fed the 5' RACE reads into MiXCR, producing one record per CDR3 protein. The sample contains over 10,000 distinct CDR3 sequences, about 6% of which appear only once. This clonotype has a count of ten or more. What it binds is not known. Little can be read into the size of this beta chain, an off-target read in a library designed for alpha chains. V lost 3 bases and J lost 5; bases outside the gene matches: 8. The CDR3 runs to 16 residues.

Sequenced here: lung tumor tissue, sampled at surgery. The J gene is TRBJ1-4, the V gene TRBV12-3 or TRBV12-4; 8 nucleotides line up with TRBD1. The source is a female donor with early-stage non-small cell lung cancer. The CDR3 sequence is CASSFGQGAANEKLFF. CDR3 coding DNA: TGTGCCAGCAGTTTTGGGCAGGGGGCCGCGAATGAAAAACTGTTTTTT.